This paragraph covers one T cell receptor beta chain sequence. These data come from a study of CD8 T cells in Susac syndrome. Sequencing of TCR beta drew on CD8+ and CD4+ T cells from blood. Random hexamers were used to reverse transcribe the RNA input (roughly 0.5 to 1 ug). TCRdb analysed the immunoSEQ multiplex PCR reads with MiXCR anew, one entry per CDR3 protein. The table lists around 130,000 distinct CDR3 sequences, under 95% of them singletons. The sequence was collected from a human donor with multiple sclerosis. The sample taken for sequencing was CD8+ T cells from PBMCs.

CDR3 amino acids: CSVLAGAYNEQFF. CDR3 nucleotides: TGCAGCGTGTTAGCGGGAGCGTACAATGAGCAGTTCTTC. The chain is built from TRBV29-1 and TRBJ2-1; 9 bases line up with TRBD2. This CDR3 region has 13 residues. The ends lost 6 bases at V and 4 bases at J; junction bases unmatched: 4. Germline-derived CDR1 and CDR2 are SQVTM and ANQGSEA.